The 14 T cell receptor beta chains presented below share a single source sample, sequenced in a study of control samples from healthy donors and cancer patients. The assay was immunoSEQ multiplex PCR, and TCRdb's table has in-frame clones only and misses some. The sample has about 130,000 clones, roughly 94% seen once; the top ten hold 14%. The sample comprised PBMCs. The receptors originated from a man aged 55 to 70 with colorectal cancer.

J is TRBJ2-5 and V is TRBV5-6, with 10 nucleotides matching TRBD1. Trimming removed 0 bases from V and 1 base from J; junction bases left unmatched: 6. The germline V gene encodes CDR1 SGHDT and CDR2 YYEEEE. The CDR3 consists of 17 residues. Here the CDR3 reads CASSLAPGQGLQETQYF. In DNA form, the CDR3 reads TGTGCCAGCAGCTTGGCCCCGGGACAGGGGCTCCAAGAGACCCAGTACTTC.

This clone appeared once. The chain couples TRBV5-1 to TRBJ1-1, with D uncertain. Per the germline V gene, CDR1 is SGHRS and CDR2 is YFSETQ. Between the trimmed V and J ends, which lost 4 bases and 1 base, there was a span of 8 bases. The CDR3 has 13 residues. The CDR3 DNA reads TGCGCCAGCAGCGCCTGGGGGAACACTGAAGCTTTCTTT. This sequence encodes CASSAWGNTEAFF.

This chain connects TRBV25-1 to TRBJ2-2; perhaps TRBD2 as D (7 bases). Trimming removed 1 base at V and 6 bases at J, with 12 bases between. Germline loops: CDR1 MGHDK, CDR2 SYGVNS. CDR3 size: 15 residues. CDR3 residues: CASSEFWGGPGELFF. The CDR3, as DNA: TGTGCCAGCAGTGAATTTTGGGGGGGCCCCGGGGAGCTGTTTTTT.

This chain uses TRBV11-2 with TRBJ2-7, with D tentatively TRBD1 or TRBD2 (5 bases each). V was clipped by 5 bases and J by 5 bases, with 19 bases between them. CDR1 is SGHAT and CDR2 is FQNNGV in the germline V gene. The CDR3 sequence is 15 residues long. CDR3 region: CASSPYRGPGDEQYF. The DNA of the CDR3 is TGTGCCAGCAGCCCATACCGGGGCCCCGGTGACGAGCAGTACTTC. The whole variable domain, remainder taken from reference TRBV11-2 and TRBJ2-7, is EAGVAQSPRYKIIEKRQSVAFWCNPISGHATLYWYQQILGQGPKLLIQFQNNGVVDDSQLPKDRFSAERLKGVDSTLKIQPAKLEDSAVYLCASSPYRGPGDEQYFGPGTRLTVT.

The rearrangement links TRBV19 to TRBJ1-5, with 9 positions matching TRBD1. After removal of 6 bases from V and 2 bases from J, the junction contained 5 bases not matched to a gene. CDR3 length: 15 amino acids. In germline, CDR1 is LNHDA, CDR2 SQIVND (reference sequence). The CDR3 region is CASSPGQGGNQPQHF. The CDR3 nucleotides are TGTGCCAGTAGCCCGGGACAGGGAGGCAATCAGCCCCAGCATTTT.

Concerning this clone: Other DNA sequences within the sample encode an identical CDR3. The chain has TRBV5-6 and TRBJ2-7, with D unresolved. Trimming took off 0 bases at V and 3 bases at J, with 4 bases between the two ends. The germline CDR1 and CDR2 sequences are SGHDT and YYEEEE. CDR3 length: 12 amino acids. The CDR3, as DNA: TGTGCCAGCAGCTTGGGCGGCTACGAGCAGTACTTC. It specifies CASSLGGYEQYF.

The V and J genes are TRBV5-1 and TRBJ2-2; weak D call: TRBD1 (5 bases). Trimming cost V 3 bases and J 1 base, with 10 bases left between them. This CDR3 spans 15 amino acids. Per germline, CDR1 SGHRS and CDR2 YFSETQ. In DNA, the CDR3 is TGCGCCAGCAGCTCGACAGTGGGGAACACCGGGGAGCTGTTTTTT. It translates to CASSSTVGNTGELFF. Full variable domain (missing parts from reference TRBV5-1 and TRBJ2-2): KAGVTQTPRYLIKTRGQQVTLSCSPISGHRSVSWYQQTPGQGLQFLFEYFSETQRNKGNFPGRFSGRQFSNSRSEMNVSTLELGDSALYLCASSSTVGNTGELFFGEGSRLTVL.

CDR3 sequence reads: CASSQGDRAHTEAFF. The CDR3 coding sequence is TGTGCCAGCAGCCAAGGGGACAGGGCACACACTGAAGCTTTCTTT. The chain employs TRBV3-1 (or the pseudogene TRBV3-2) and TRBJ1-1; 9 nucleotides match TRBD1. Germline-derived CDR1 and CDR2 are LGHDT and YNNKEL (reference sequence). This CDR3 region has 15 residues. The junction had 3 bases not matched to a gene; V was cut back by 1 base and J by 3 bases.

This chain uses TRBV10-3 with TRBJ1-2; a weak D match, TRBD1 (5 bases). CDR3 size: 12 residues. In germline, CDR1 is ENHRY, CDR2 SYGVKD. Between the trimmed V and J ends, which lost 3 bases and 8 bases, there was a span of 10 bases. The CDR3 spells CAISDRVRGYTF. DNA for the CDR3: TGTGCCATCAGTGACAGGGTCAGAGGCTACACCTTC.

The chain joins TRBV19 to TRBJ2-2; D is undetermined. V gave up 0 bases and J gave up 6 bases, with 8 bases separating them. Germline lookup yields CDR1 LNHDA and CDR2 SQIVND (reference sequence). The CDR3 runs to 14 residues. DNA of the CDR3: TGTGCCAGTAGTATAGATGACGTCCCCGGGGAGCTGTTTTTT. This encodes CASSIDDVPGELFF.

This chain links TRBV5-1 with TRBJ2-1; 11 bases fit TRBD2. CDR1 and CDR2 from the germline V gene are SGHRS and YFSETQ. The V gene end was trimmed by 5 bases and the J gene end by 3 bases; junction bases not matched to a gene: 4. The CDR3 is made up of 15 amino acids. The CDR3 reads CASRSGLADYNEQFF. In nucleotides, the CDR3 is TGCGCCAGCAGATCGGGACTAGCGGACTACAATGAGCAGTTCTTC.

The genes are TRBV7-9 and TRBJ1-2, with 9 bases identical to TRBD1. The ends lost 5 bases at V and 4 bases at J; junction bases unmatched: 5. Germline V gives CDR1 SEHNR, CDR2 FQNEAQ (reference sequence). There are 14 residues in the CDR3. Here the CDR3 reads CASSRQGGTYGYTF. The CDR3 coding sequence is TGTGCCAGCAGCAGACAGGGGGGTACCTATGGCTACACCTTC.

The chain couples TRBV7-2 to TRBJ1-5, with D unclear. Trimming pared 5 bases from V and 2 bases from J, leaving 16 bases between. Germline V gene data show CDR1 as SGHTA and CDR2 as FQGNSA. The CDR3 covers 16 residues. For the CDR3, the DNA is TGTGCCAGCAGCCTCGAGGGTGAATTGCGCAATCAGCCCCAGCATTTT. Translated: CASSLEGELRNQPQHF.

V usage is TRBV7-2 and J usage is TRBJ1-2, with a possible D match to TRBD1 (5 bases). The CDR3 extends over 14 amino acids. V was pared by 3 bases and J by 4 bases, with 12 bases between. The V gene's germline CDR1 is SGHTA and CDR2 FQGNSA. The CDR3 DNA reads as TGTGCCAGCAGCTTCGAAGGGGTTGTCTATGGCTACACCTTC. This gives the protein CASSFEGVVYGYTF.